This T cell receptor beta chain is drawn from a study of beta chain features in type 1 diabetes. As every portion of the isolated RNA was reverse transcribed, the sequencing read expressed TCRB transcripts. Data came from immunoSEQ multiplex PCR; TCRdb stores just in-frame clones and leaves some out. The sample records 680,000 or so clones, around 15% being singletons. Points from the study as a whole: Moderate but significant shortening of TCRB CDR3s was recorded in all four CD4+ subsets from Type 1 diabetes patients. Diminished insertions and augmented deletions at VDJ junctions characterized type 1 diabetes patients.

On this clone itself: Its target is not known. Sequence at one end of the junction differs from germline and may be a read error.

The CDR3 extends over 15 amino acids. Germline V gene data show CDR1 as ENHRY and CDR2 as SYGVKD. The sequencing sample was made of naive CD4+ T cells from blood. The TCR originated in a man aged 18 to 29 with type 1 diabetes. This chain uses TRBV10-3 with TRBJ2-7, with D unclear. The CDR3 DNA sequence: TGTGCCATCAGGGCCACGGCAGCCACCTCCGACGAGCAGTACTTC. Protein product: CAIRATAATSDEQYF.